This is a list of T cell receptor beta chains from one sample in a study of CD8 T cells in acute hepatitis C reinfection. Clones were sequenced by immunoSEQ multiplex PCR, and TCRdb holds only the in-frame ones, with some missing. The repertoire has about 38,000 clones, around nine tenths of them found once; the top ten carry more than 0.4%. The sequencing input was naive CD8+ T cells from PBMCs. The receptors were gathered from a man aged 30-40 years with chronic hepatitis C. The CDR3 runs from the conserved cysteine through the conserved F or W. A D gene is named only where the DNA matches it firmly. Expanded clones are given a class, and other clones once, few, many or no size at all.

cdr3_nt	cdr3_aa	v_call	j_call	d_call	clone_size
TGTGCCAGCAGCCTAGCGGGAGGGGCCTACAATGAGCAGTTCTTC	CASSLAGGAYNEQFF	TRBV7-9	TRBJ2-1	TRBD2	-
TGTGCCAGCATAGATAGCGGGGGGTCGAATACGCAGTATTTT	CASIDSGGSNTQYF	TRBV6-6	TRBJ2-3	TRBD2	-
TGCGCCAGCAGTGCCTACAGGGAGAACTATGGCTACACCTTC	CASSAYRENYGYTF	TRBV10-2	TRBJ1-2	-	-
TGTGCCAGCAGCAAGGCCTCCCCCCCCGGGGGCAAATACGAGCAGTACTTC	CASSKASPPGGKYEQYF	TRBV27	TRBJ2-7	-	-
TGTGCCAGCAGCTTAGCCGTAGGCGGGACCAACACCGGGGAGCTGTTTTTT	CASSLAVGGTNTGELFF	TRBV7-3	TRBJ2-2	-	few
TGTGCCAGCAGCCGGACAGGGTATTATGAAAAACTGTTTTTT	CASSRTGYYEKLFF	TRBV7-9	TRBJ1-4	TRBD1	-
TGCAGCGCTGGCCCCGGTGCTAACTATGGCTACACCTTC	CSAGPGANYGYTF	TRBV29-1	TRBJ1-2	-	-
TGCGCCAGCAGCTTAAATGAAAAACTGTTTTTT	CASSLNEKLFF	TRBV4-3	TRBJ1-4	-	-
TGCGCCAGCAGTGGAGGGACTACGCAGTATTTT	CASSGGTTQYF	TRBV10-2	TRBJ2-3	-	-
TGTGCCAGCAGCTCTGGACAGTTTAGGGTCTTC	CASSSGQFRVF	TRBV5-4	TRBJ2-7	-	-
TGTGCCAGCAGCCAAGTTAGGATTCTGAACACTGAAGCTTTCTTT	CASSQVRILNTEAFF	TRBV14	TRBJ1-1	-	-
TGTGCCAGCAGTTTCTACCAGGGGGCCACGGATACGCAGTATTTT	CASSFYQGATDTQYF	TRBV27	TRBJ2-3	TRBD1	-
TGTGCCAGCAGCCTCTCATCAGGGGGCGGGTACGAGCAGTACTTC	CASSLSSGGGYEQYF	TRBV7-2	TRBJ2-7	TRBD1	-
TGTGCCAGCAGCTTTGGAGCCTACGAGCAGTACTTC	CASSFGAYEQYF	TRBV7-9	TRBJ2-7	-	-
TGTGCCAGCAGTGAATCTGGGGGTAAAGATGGCTACACCTTC	CASSESGGKDGYTF	TRBV25-1	TRBJ1-2	-	-
TGTGCCAGTAGTTCTTTTAGTGGGCTGTCCTACGAGCAGTACTTC	CASSSFSGLSYEQYF	TRBV19	TRBJ2-7	-	few
TGTGCCAGCAGTTACGGGACAGGGGACTACGAGCAGTACTTC	CASSYGTGDYEQYF	TRBV11-2	TRBJ2-7	TRBD1	once
TGTGCCAGCAGCCCCCACGACGGGAGCCACCAGTTCTTC	CASSPHDGSHQFF	TRBV14	TRBJ2-1	-	-
TGTGCCAGCAGTTACTCCCCGGACTCCTACGAGCAGTACTTC	CASSYSPDSYEQYF	TRBV6-5	TRBJ2-7	-	-
TGTGCCAGCAGCTTCGACAGGGGGACGTACCAAGAGACCCAGTACTTC	CASSFDRGTYQETQYF	TRBV7-9	TRBJ2-5	TRBD1	-
TGTGCCAGTAGTCGGCGACTAGCGGATTACAATGAGCAGTTCTTC	CASSRRLADYNEQFF	TRBV19	TRBJ2-1	TRBD2	-
TGCGCCAGCAGCCGTTACCGGGGATACGAGCAGTACTTC	CASSRYRGYEQYF	TRBV4-1	TRBJ2-7	-	-
TGCGCCAGCAGCCAAGATTGGACAGGGGCCCTAAGGGAGACCCAGTACTTC	CASSQDWTGALRETQYF	TRBV4-1	TRBJ2-5	TRBD1	-
TGCGCCAGCAGCCAAGATCCCCTATACAATGAGCAGTTCTTC	CASSQDPLYNEQFF	TRBV4-1	TRBJ2-1	-	once
TGTGCCAGCAGTTTCGGACAGGGGCGCTTACGCACTGAAGCTTTCTTT	CASSFGQGRLRTEAFF	TRBV27	TRBJ1-1	TRBD1	once
TGTGCCAGCAGCTTAGCGGCGGGAGATCTGTACGAGCAGTACTTC	CASSLAAGDLYEQYF	TRBV7-9	TRBJ2-7	TRBD2	-
TGTGCCAGCAGCTTAGAACGGTATCAGCCCCAGCATTTT	CASSLERYQPQHF	TRBV11-2	TRBJ1-5	-	-
TGCAGTGCTAGAGATCCCTATGGCTACACCTTC	CSARDPYGYTF	TRBV20-1	TRBJ1-2	-	few
TGTGCCAGCAGCTTGACGGTCAGACACTCTGGAAACACCATATATTTT	CASSLTVRHSGNTIYF	TRBV11-2	TRBJ1-3	-	-
TGTGCCAGCAGTTTTGGGGGGAGCTACGAGCAGTACTTC	CASSFGGSYEQYF	TRBV27	TRBJ2-7	-	-
TGTGCCAGTAGTATCCTCTCGGGGGAGGAGACCCAGTACTTC	CASSILSGEETQYF	TRBV19	TRBJ2-5	-	-